These T cell receptor beta chains were read from a single sample in a study of CD8 T cells in Susac syndrome. TCRdb recomputed calls from the immunoSEQ multiplex PCR reads with MiXCR, one row per CDR3 protein. The repertoire consists of some 300,000 distinct CDR3 sequences, with 75% to 85% occurring once and the leading ten covering 0.21%. Material: CD8+ T cells from PBMCs. The receptors here all came from a human donor with multiple sclerosis. Each CDR3 is given with its conserved first and last residue.

j_call	v_call	cdr3_aa
TRBJ1-5	TRBV4-1	CASSQDPGGHQHF
TRBJ2-3	TRBV19	CASSLDRDITDTQYF
TRBJ1-1	TRBV20-1	CSARDSPTGPEAFF
TRBJ2-1	TRBV11-3	CASGGTSAYNEQFF
TRBJ2-7	TRBV5-1	CASSLRAPGTYEQYF
TRBJ2-1	TRBV20-1	CSYRTGDHNEQFF
TRBJ1-5	TRBV28	CASSFMDSNQPQHF
TRBJ2-5	TRBV7-9	CASSLRTSGSEETQYF
TRBJ2-3	TRBV27	CASSLSPRQGATDTQYF
TRBJ1-1	TRBV27	CASSLSLGQGGLMNTEAFF
TRBJ1-2	TRBV5-5	CASSLGQEHYGYTF
TRBJ2-2	TRBV4-3	CASSLGLADTGELFF
TRBJ1-2	TRBV15	CATSRDLTGTNYGYTF
TRBJ2-7	TRBV7-9	CASSLVTSENEQYF
TRBJ2-7	TRBV11-2	CASQQGLSYEQYF
TRBJ2-7	TRBV20-1	CSITGFRYEQYF
TRBJ1-1	TRBV6-1	CASSPVGNTEAFF
TRBJ2-7	TRBV5-6	CASSALEYEQYF
TRBJ2-1	TRBV4-3	CASSQGLGVNNEQFF
TRBJ2-7	TRBV20-1	CSARVLRAGEQYF
TRBJ1-4	TRBV3-1	CASSVERTSSEKLFF
TRBJ1-2	TRBV7-3	CASSYAGTLVYGYTF
TRBJ2-1	TRBV19	CASSLELPAYNEQFF
TRBJ2-1	TRBV9	CASSVVTAESYNEQFF
TRBJ2-1	TRBV29-1	CSVRTGKREQSF
TRBJ2-3	TRBV7-6	CASSSELTSTDTQYF
TRBJ2-1	TRBV6-2/TRBV6-3	CATELAEGRNNEQFF
TRBJ2-7	TRBV21-1	CASSKGGKKGYEQYF
TRBJ2-1	TRBV9	CASSVWARRDYNEQFF
TRBJ2-5	TRBV4-3	CASSPDRLGKTQYF
TRBJ2-1	TRBV29-1	CSVEDRAGTVPVLFYNEQFF
TRBJ2-7	TRBV6-2/TRBV6-3	CASSYPLGGATFYEQYF
TRBJ1-5	TRBV30	CAWDIGQGNQPQHF
TRBJ1-2	TRBV12-3/TRBV12-4	CASSLFQAAPNYGYTF
TRBJ1-5	TRBV5-1	CASSRGAPGQNQPQHF
TRBJ2-7	TRBV6-2/TRBV6-3	CASRQGWYEQYF
TRBJ2-7	TRBV9	CASGVGPNYEQYF